In its sample, the clone carrying this TCR beta chain was seen a few times. A much larger clone differs from this one at a single base, so this may be a read error. As to time point: patch test 2, 6 weeks after DPC sensitization. The sample's treatment: therapeutic diphenylcyclopropenone sensitization with weekly scalp DPC. The study extracted total RNA from unfractionated whole blood. This record belongs to a study of human T cells and chemical hapten exposure. TCRdb used MiXCR to reprocess the RACE reads, holding one entry per CDR3 protein. The sample contains tens of thousands of distinct CDR3 sequences, more than 9% of which appear only once. Specimen: whole blood, collected in connection with sensitization to the hapten diphenylcyclopropenone (DPC). The clonotype comes from a woman between 50 and 59 years old with alopecia areata. Some clones in this sample may be carry-over from other donors' samples.

The CDR3 DNA sequence: TGTGCCAGCAGCGCTATCAGGGATCAGCCCCAGCATTTT. This translates into CASSAIRDQPQHF. The chain couples TRBV7-9 to TRBJ1-5, with D perhaps TRBD1 (5 bases). V lost 5 bases and J lost 5, with 10 bases in between. Germline lookup yields CDR1 SEHNR and CDR2 FQNEAQ (reference sequence). This CDR3 is 13 amino acids long. Using reference TRBV7-9 and TRBJ1-5 for the parts outside the CDR3, the full variable domain is DTGVSQNPRHKITKRGQNVTFRCDPISEHNRLYWYRQTLGQGPEFLTYFQNEAQLEKSRLLSDRFSAERPKGSFSTLEIQRTEQGDSAMYLCASSAIRDQPQHFGDGTRLSIL.